These 11 T cell receptor beta chains originate from one sample sequenced in a study of T-cell memory formation after mild COVID-19. Via MiXCR, TCRdb re-called the 5' RACE reads, giving one row per CDR3 protein. The sample holds about 390,000 distinct CDR3 sequences, 15% to 20% seen once. Sequenced: PBMCs or a T cell subset sorted from them (not recorded which). The receptors were gathered from a young man who had mild COVID-19 (a few samples of this study predate the infection). Cell type and time point are not known.

The J gene is TRBJ1-4, the V gene TRBV7-9, with TRBD1 matching over 8 bases. J lost 6 bases, V lost 1 base, and 4 bases had no gene match. This CDR3 region has 15 residues. Germline CDR1 reads SEHNR; CDR2 reads FQNEAQ (reference sequence). This chain's CDR3 is CASSLVGQGHEKLFF. The CDR3 nucleotides are TGTGCCAGCAGCTTAGTCGGACAGGGTCATGAAAAACTGTTTTTT.

This clonotype showed up many times. The rearrangement uses TRBV27 and TRBJ2-6; 7 bases agree with TRBD2. CDR3 length: 16 amino acids. Germline CDR1 and CDR2: MNHEY and SMNVEV (reference sequence). The V gene end was trimmed by 6 bases and the J gene end by 0 bases; junction bases not matched to a gene: 5. CDR3 region: CASRRSGDSGANVLTF. The CDR3 nucleotides read TGTGCCAGCAGGCGAAGCGGGGACTCTGGGGCCAACGTCCTGACTTTC.

This chain uses TRBV7-8 with TRBJ1-4; 8 bases are shared with TRBD1. J lost 6 bases, V lost 6 bases, and 6 bases had no gene match. The CDR3 is made up of 14 amino acids. Germline V gene sequence: CDR1 SGHVS, CDR2 FQNEAQ. The CDR3 bases are TGTGCCAGCAGTACCCGGACAGGGTATGAAAAACTGTTTTTT. This translates into CASSTRTGYEKLFF.

The J gene is TRBJ1-5, the V gene TRBV10-3; D gene unclear. This CDR3 has 13 residues. In germline, CDR1 is ENHRY, CDR2 SYGVKD. Trimming shortened V by 10 bases and J by 9 bases, and 19 bases separated the two germline ends. The DNA for the CDR3 is TGTGCCACTGCCCCCGGGGATCATAGGCCCCAGCATTTT. It is translated as CATAPGDHRPQHF.

This clonotype was counted a few times. The rearrangement links TRBV5-1 to TRBJ1-6; no firm D call. CDR1 SGHRS and CDR2 YFSETQ come from the germline V gene. The V and J ends lost 1 base and 7 bases respectively, with 9 bases between them. The CDR3 totals 14 residues. DNA of the CDR3: TGCGCCAGCAGCTTGAGCCCTATGAATTCACCCCTCCACTTT. Its translation: CASSLSPMNSPLHF.

V is TRBV20-1 and J is TRBJ2-5; no firm D call. There are 15 residues in the CDR3. V lost 1 base and J lost 1, with 13 bases in between. Germline CDR1 reads DFQATT; CDR2 reads SNEGSKA (reference sequence). The CDR3: CSARGGGQIQETQYF. CDR3 nucleotide sequence: TGCAGTGCTAGAGGCGGTGGGCAGATCCAAGAGACCCAGTACTTC.

The rearrangement uses TRBV6-4 and TRBJ1-1; 9 nucleotides align to TRBD1. The CDR3 length is 13 residues. Germline CDR1 MRHNA, CDR2 SNTAGT. V lost 4 bases to trimming and J lost 11 bases; unmatched junction nucleotides: 8. The CDR3 spells CASSGNRGRSAFF. CDR3 nucleotides: TGTGCCAGCAGTGGCAACAGGGGGCGAAGTGCTTTCTTT.

This clonotype appeared a few times. This chain links TRBV6-2 or TRBV6-3 with TRBJ1-1; unclear D gene. Trimming removed 6 bases at V and 1 base at J, with 12 bases between. Germline V CDR1 and CDR2: MNHEY, SVGEGT. The CDR3 length is 14 residues. CDR3 residues: CASSYEHANTEAFF. CDR3 nucleotides: TGTGCCAGCAGCTATGAGCACGCGAACACTGAAGCTTTCTTT.

This clonotype came up a few times. The genes are TRBV4-1 and TRBJ2-3; a possible D gene is TRBD1 (6 bases). CDR1 MGHRA and CDR2 YSYEKL come from the germline V gene. V was pared by 5 bases and J by 0 bases, with 18 bases between. The CDR3 runs to 17 residues. The chain's CDR3 is CASSKPHRVWSTDTQYF. The DNA for the CDR3 is TGCGCCAGCAGCAAACCCCACAGGGTGTGGAGCACAGATACGCAGTATTTT.

This clonotype has just a few counts. The chain links TRBV20-1 to TRBJ2-1; possible D gene TRBD2, 6 bases. Between the trimmed V and J ends, which lost 6 bases and 1 base, there was a span of 16 bases. The CDR3 is 15 residues long. Looked up from germline, CDR1 is DFQATT and CDR2 is SNEGSKA (reference sequence). Written as DNA, the CDR3 is TGCAGTGCCAGCCTTAGCGGACCTTCCTACAATGAGCAGTTCTTC. It encodes CSASLSGPSYNEQFF.

The chain combines TRBV5-4 with TRBJ2-1; tentatively, D is TRBD2 (7 bases). CDR1 is SGHNT and CDR2 is YYREEE in the germline V gene (reference sequence). V lost 4 bases and J 8 bases, leaving 19 bases between the germline ends. The CDR3 consists of 15 residues. The CDR3 reads CASSKGGGDTHEQFF. For the CDR3, the DNA is TGTGCCAGCAGCAAGGGCGGGGGCGACACTCATGAGCAGTTCTTC. Using reference TRBV5-4 and TRBJ2-1 for the parts outside the CDR3, the full variable domain is ETGVTQSPTHLIKTRGQQVTLRCSSQSGHNTVSWYQQALGQGPQFIFQYYREEENGRGNFPPRFSGLQFPNYSSELNVNALELDDSALYLCASSKGGGDTHEQFFGPGTRLTVL.